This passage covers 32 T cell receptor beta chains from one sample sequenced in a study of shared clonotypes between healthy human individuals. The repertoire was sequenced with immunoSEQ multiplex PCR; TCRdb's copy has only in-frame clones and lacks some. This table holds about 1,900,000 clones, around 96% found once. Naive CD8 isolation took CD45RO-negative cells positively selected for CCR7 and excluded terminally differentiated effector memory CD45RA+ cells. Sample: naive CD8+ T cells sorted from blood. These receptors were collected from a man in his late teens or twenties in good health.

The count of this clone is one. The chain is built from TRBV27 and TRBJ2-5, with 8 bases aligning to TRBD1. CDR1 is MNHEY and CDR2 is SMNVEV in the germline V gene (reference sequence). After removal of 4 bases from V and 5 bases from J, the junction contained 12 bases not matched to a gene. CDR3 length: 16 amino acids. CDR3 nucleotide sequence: TGTGCCAGCAGTTGGCGCTCTCAGGGGGCTTGGGAGACCCAGTACTTC. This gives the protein CASSWRSQGAWETQYF.

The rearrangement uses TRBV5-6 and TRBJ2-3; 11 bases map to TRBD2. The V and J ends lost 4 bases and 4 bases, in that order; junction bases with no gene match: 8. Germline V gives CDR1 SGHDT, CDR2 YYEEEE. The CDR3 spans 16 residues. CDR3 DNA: TGTGCCAGCAGCGGGGTAGCGGGGGGGCGTTCAGATACGCAGTATTTT. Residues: CASSGVAGGRSDTQYF.

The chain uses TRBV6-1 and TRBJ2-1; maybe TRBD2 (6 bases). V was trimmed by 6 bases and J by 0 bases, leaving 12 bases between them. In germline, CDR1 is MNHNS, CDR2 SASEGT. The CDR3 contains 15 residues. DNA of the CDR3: TGTGCCAGCAGGGTAGGCGGGAACTCCTACAATGAGCAGTTCTTC. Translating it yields CASRVGGNSYNEQFF.

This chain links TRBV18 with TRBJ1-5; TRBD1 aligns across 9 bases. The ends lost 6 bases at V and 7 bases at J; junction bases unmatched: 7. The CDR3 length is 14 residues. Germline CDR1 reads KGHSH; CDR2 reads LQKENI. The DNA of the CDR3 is TGTGCCAGCTCTGGGGGACAGGGCGGCCAGCCCCAGCATTTT. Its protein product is CASSGGQGGQPQHF.

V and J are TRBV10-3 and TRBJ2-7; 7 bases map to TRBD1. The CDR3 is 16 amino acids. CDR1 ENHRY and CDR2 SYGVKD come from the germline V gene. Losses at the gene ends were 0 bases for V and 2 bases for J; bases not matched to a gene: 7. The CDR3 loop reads CAISESMGQHAYEQYF. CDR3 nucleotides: TGTGCCATCAGTGAGTCAATGGGACAGCATGCCTACGAGCAGTACTTC.

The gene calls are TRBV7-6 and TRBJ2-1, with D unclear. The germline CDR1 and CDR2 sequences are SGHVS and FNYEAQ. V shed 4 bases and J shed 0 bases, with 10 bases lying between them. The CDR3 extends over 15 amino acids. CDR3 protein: CASSSDWSSYNEQFF. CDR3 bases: TGTGCCAGCAGCTCCGACTGGAGCTCCTACAATGAGCAGTTCTTC.

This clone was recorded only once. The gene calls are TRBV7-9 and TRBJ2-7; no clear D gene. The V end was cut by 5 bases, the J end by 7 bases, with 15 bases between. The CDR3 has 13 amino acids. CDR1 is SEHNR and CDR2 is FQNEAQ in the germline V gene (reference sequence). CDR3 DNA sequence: TGTGCCAGCAGCCCCTCAGCCACCTTTGAGCAGTACTTC. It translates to CASSPSATFEQYF.

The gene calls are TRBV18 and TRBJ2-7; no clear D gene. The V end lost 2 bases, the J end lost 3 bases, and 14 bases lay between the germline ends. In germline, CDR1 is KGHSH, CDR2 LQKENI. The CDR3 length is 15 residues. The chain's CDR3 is CASSPLEARNYEQYF. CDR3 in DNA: TGTGCCAGCTCACCATTGGAAGCCAGGAACTACGAGCAGTACTTC.

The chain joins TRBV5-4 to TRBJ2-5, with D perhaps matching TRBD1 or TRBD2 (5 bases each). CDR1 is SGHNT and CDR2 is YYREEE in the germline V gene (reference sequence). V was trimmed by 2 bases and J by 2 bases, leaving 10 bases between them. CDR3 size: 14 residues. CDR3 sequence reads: CASSFGGIQETQYF. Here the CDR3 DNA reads TGTGCCAGCAGCTTTGGGGGTATTCAAGAGACCCAGTACTTC.

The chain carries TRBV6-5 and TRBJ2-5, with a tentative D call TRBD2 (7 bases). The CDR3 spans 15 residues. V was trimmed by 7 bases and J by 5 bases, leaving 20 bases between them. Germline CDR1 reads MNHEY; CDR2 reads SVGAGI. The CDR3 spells CASNRGGTLIETQYF. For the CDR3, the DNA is TGTGCCAGCAATAGGGGGGGGACCCTTATCGAGACCCAGTACTTC.

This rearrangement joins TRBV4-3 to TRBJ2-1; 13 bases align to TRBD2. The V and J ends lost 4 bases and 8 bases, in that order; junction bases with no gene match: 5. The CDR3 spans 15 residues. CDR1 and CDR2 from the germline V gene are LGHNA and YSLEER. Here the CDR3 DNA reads TGCGCCAGCAGCCTCGGGACTAGCGGGACTGATGAGCAGTTCTTC. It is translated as CASSLGTSGTDEQFF.

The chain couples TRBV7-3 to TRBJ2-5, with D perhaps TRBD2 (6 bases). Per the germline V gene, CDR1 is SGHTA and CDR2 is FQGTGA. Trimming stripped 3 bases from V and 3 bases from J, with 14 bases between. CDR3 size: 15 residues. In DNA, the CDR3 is TGTGCCAGCAGCTTGTACCCGGGGGAGGAAGAGACCCAGTACTTC. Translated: CASSLYPGEEETQYF.

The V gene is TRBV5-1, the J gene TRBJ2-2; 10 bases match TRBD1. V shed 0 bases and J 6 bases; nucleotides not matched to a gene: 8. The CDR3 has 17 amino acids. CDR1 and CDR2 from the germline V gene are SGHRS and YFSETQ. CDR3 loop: CASSLEGQGVLAGELFF. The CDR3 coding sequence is TGCGCCAGCAGCTTGGAAGGACAGGGGGTATTGGCCGGGGAGCTGTTTTTT.

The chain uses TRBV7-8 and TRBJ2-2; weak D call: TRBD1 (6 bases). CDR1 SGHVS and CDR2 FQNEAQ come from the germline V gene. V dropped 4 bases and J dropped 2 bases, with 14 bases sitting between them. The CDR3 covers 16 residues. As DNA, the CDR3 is TGTGCCAGCAGCTGGCCGGACAGAATAAACACCGGGGAGCTGTTTTTT. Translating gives CASSWPDRINTGELFF.

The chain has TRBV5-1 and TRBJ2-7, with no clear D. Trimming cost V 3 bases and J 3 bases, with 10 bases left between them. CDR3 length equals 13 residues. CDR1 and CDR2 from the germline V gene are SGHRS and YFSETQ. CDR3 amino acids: CASSWARDYEQYF. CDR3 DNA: TGCGCCAGCAGCTGGGCCAGAGACTACGAGCAGTACTTC.

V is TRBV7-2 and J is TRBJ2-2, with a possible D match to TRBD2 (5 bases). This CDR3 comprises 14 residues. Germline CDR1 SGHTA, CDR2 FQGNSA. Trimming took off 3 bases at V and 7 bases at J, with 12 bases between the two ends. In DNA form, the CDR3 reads TGTGCCAGCAGCTTCTGGACTCAGAGCGGGGAGCTGTTTTTT. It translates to CASSFWTQSGELFF.

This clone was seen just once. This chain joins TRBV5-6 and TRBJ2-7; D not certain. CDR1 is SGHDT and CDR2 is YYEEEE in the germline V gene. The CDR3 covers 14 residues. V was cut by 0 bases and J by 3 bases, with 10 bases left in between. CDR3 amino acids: CASSLAGNVYEQYF. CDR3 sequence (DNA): TGTGCCAGCAGCTTGGCCGGCAACGTCTACGAGCAGTACTTC.

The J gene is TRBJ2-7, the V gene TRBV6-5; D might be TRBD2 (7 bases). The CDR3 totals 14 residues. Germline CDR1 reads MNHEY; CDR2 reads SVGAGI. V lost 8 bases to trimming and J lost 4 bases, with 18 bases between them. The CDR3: CASGGGGGGYEQYF. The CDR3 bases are TGTGCCAGCGGTGGAGGGGGGGGAGGATACGAGCAGTACTTC.

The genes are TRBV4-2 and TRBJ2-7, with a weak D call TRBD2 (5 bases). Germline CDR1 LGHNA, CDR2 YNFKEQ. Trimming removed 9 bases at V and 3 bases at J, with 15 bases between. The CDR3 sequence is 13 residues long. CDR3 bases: TGTGCCAGTACGGAGCGGTTGGGCTACGAGCAGTACTTC. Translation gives CASTERLGYEQYF.

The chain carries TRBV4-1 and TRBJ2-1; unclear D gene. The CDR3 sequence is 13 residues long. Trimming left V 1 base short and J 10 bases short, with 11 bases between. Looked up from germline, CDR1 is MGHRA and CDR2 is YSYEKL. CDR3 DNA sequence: TGCGCCAGCAGCCAAGTGGTCCGCCCCGAGCAGTTCTTC. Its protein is CASSQVVRPEQFF.

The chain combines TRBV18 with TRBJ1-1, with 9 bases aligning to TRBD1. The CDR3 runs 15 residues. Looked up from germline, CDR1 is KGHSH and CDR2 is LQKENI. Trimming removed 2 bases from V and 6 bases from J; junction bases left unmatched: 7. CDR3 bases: TGTGCCAGCTCACCAATTGGGACAGGGCAACCTGAAGCTTTCTTT. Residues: CASSPIGTGQPEAFF.

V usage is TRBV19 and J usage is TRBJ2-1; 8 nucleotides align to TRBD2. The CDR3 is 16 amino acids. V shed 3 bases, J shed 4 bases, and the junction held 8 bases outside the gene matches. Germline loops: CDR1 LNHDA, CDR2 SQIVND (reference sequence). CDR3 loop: CASSMEGGGPYNEQFF. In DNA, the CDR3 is TGTGCCAGTAGTATGGAGGGCGGGGGGCCGTACAATGAGCAGTTCTTC.

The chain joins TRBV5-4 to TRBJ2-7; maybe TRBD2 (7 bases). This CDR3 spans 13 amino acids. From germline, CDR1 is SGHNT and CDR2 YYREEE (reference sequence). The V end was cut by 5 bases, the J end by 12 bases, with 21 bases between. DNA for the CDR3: TGTGCCAGCAGGCCCGGGACGGGGGGCTACCCGTACTTC. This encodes CASRPGTGGYPYF.

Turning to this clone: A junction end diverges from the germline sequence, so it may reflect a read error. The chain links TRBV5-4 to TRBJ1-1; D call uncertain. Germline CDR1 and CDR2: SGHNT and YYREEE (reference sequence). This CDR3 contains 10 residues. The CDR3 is CASSEGNDDF. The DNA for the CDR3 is TGTGCCAGCAGCGAGGGCAATGATGACTTT.

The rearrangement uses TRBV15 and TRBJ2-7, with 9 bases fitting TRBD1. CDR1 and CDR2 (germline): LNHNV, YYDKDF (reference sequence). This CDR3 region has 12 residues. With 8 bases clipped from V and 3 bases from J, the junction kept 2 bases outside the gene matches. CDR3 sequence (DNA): TGTGCCACCTCGGACAGGGGCTACGAGCAGTACTTC. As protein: CATSDRGYEQYF. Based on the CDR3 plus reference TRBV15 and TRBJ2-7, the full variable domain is DAMVIQNPRYQVTQFGKPVTLSCSQTLNHNVMYWYQQKSSQAPKLLFHYYDKDFNNEADTPDNFQSRRPNTSFCFLDIRSPGLGDTAMYLCATSDRGYEQYFGPGTRLTVT.

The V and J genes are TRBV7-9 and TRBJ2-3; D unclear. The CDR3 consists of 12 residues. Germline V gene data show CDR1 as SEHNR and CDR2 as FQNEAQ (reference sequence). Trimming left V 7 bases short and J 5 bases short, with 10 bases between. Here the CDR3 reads CASTSDRDTQYF. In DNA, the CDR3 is TGTGCCAGCACCTCAGACCGAGATACGCAGTATTTT.

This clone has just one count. CDR3: CASSGATGTTSYEQYF. CDR3 in DNA: TGTGCCAGCAGCGGGGCGACAGGAACAACTTCCTACGAGCAGTACTTC. The rearrangement links TRBV14 to TRBJ2-7; a possible D gene is TRBD1 (6 bases). CDR3 length equals 16 residues. Per the germline V gene, CDR1 is SGHDN and CDR2 is FVKESK. V gave up 5 bases and J gave up 1 base, with 18 bases separating them.

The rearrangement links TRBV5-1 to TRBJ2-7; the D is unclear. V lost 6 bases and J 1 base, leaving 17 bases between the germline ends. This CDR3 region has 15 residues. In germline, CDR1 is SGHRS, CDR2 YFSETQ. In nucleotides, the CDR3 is TGCGCCAGCAACTTCTACCCAATGGAGTCCTACGAGCAGTACTTC. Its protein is CASNFYPMESYEQYF.

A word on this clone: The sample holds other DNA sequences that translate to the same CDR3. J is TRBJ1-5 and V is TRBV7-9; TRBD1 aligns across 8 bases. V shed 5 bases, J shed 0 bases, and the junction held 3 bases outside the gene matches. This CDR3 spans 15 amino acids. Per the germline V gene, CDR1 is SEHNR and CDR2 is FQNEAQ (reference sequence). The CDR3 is CASSLGQGSNQPQHF. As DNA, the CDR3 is TGTGCCAGCAGCCTCGGACAGGGTAGCAATCAGCCCCAGCATTTT.

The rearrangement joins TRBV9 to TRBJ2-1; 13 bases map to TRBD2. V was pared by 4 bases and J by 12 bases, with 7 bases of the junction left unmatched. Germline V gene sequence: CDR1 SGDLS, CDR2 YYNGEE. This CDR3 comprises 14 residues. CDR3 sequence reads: CASSHGTSGDRQFF. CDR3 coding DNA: TGTGCCAGCAGCCACGGGACTAGCGGGGACCGGCAGTTCTTC.

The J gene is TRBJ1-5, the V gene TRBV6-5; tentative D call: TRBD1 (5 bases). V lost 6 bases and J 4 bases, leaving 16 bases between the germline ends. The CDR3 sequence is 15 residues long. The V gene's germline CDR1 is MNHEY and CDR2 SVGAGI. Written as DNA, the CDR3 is TGTGCCAGCAGACCGATTCAGGGCCTGAATCAGCCCCAGCATTTT. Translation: CASRPIQGLNQPQHF.

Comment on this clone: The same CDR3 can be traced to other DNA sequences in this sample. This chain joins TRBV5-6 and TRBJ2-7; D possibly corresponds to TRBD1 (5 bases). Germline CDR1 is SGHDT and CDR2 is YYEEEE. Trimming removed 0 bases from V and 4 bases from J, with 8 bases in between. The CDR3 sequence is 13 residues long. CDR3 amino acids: CASSLGQRYEQYF. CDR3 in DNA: TGTGCCAGCAGCTTGGGACAGAGATACGAGCAGTACTTC.